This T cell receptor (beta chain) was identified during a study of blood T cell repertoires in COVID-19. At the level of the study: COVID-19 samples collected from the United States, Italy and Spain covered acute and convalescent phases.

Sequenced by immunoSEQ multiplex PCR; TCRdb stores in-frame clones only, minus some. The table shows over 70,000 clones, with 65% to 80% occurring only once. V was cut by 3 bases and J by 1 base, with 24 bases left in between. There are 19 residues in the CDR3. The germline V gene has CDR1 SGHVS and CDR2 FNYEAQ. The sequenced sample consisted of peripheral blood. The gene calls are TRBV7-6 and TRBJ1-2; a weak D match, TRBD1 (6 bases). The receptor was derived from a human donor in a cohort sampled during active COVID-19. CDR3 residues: CASSLSFVGRTANNYGYTF. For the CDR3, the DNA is TGTGCCAGCAGCTTGTCTTTCGTCGGCCGGACAGCCAATAACTATGGCTACACCTTC.